These 18 T cell receptor beta chains were all obtained from the same sample, sequenced in a study of T cells expressing NK-cell markers. TCRdb re-called the 5' RACE reads and gives one entry per CDR3 protein, without DNA. Its listing shows about 160,000 distinct CDR3 sequences. Sequenced input: blood T cells: a sorted CD56 or NKG2C T cell subset, CD4+ or CD8+ T cells, or bulk PBMC T cells (not recorded which). Receptor source: a woman between 18 and 69 years old in good health.

This chain uses TRBV2 with TRBJ2-1; TCRdb indicates TRBD2, and absent DNA this call remains unverified. From germline, CDR1 is SNHLY and CDR2 FYNNEI. CDR3 length: 14 amino acids. The CDR3 protein is CASSDAAGVGEQFF.

CDR3 sequence: CASSQGTGIMNTEAFF. The V call is TRBV4-1, the J call TRBJ1-1; TCRdb reports TRBD1, a call that lacks DNA to check it against. The CDR3 is 16 amino acids. In germline, CDR1 is MGHRA, CDR2 YSYEKL.

V is TRBV6-1 and J is TRBJ2-1; no DNA is available, so the TRBD2 call from TCRdb remains unchecked. Per germline, CDR1 MNHNS and CDR2 SASEGT. The CDR3 runs 17 residues. The CDR3 loop is CASSEAASPGGYNEQFF.

V gene TRBV20-1 combines with J gene TRBJ2-7; TCRdb selects TRBD1, and the lack of DNA leaves this call unchecked. Germline CDR1 reads DFQATT; CDR2 reads SNEGSKA (reference sequence). The CDR3 has 15 residues. CDR3 residues: CSASRSRDRPYEQYF.

The V and J genes are TRBV7-2 and TRBJ2-4; TCRdb indicates TRBD2, and absent DNA this call remains unverified. This CDR3 is built from 14 residues. Germline CDR1 SGHTA, CDR2 FQGNSA. CDR3 in amino acids: CASSGGMAKNIQYF.

This chain uses TRBV20-1 with TRBJ1-1; TCRdb reports TRBD1, a call that lacks DNA to check it against. Germline-derived CDR1 and CDR2 are DFQATT and SNEGSKA (reference sequence). CDR3 length: 13 amino acids. The CDR3 spells CSARRSRDTEAFF.

The chain recombines TRBV7-2 with TRBJ1-2; TCRdb reports TRBD1, a call that lacks DNA to check it against. The germline CDR1 and CDR2 sequences are SGHTA and FQGNSA. There are 15 residues in the CDR3. CDR3 region: CASSLVSTGGFGYTF.

V gene TRBV4-1 combines with J gene TRBJ1-1; the D call of TRBD1 rests on TCRdb alone, since no DNA is present to check it. Germline values: CDR1 MGHRA, CDR2 YSYEKL. The CDR3 covers 15 residues. The CDR3 sequence is CASSPTGTVNTEAFF.

The chain is built from TRBV18 and TRBJ1-4; TCRdb's D call of TRBD1 is untestable without DNA. The length of the CDR3 is 16 residues. Per germline, CDR1 KGHSH and CDR2 LQKENI. The CDR3 sequence is CASSPVGQGNNEKLFF.

CDR3 loop: CSARTRRDRVRETQYF. This chain joins TRBV20-1 and TRBJ2-5; TCRdb names TRBD1, which stays unverified in the absence of DNA. Looked up from germline, CDR1 is DFQATT and CDR2 is SNEGSKA (reference sequence). The CDR3 totals 16 residues.

The chain combines TRBV5-1 with TRBJ2-1. The CDR3 has 14 residues. CDR1 is SGHRS, CDR2 YFSETQ, per germline. The CDR3 loop reads CASWVSSRNNEQFF.

The chain carries TRBV7-3 and TRBJ2-1. This CDR3 spans 13 amino acids. The germline gives CDR1 SGHTA, CDR2 FQGTGA. CDR3 amino acids: CASSFTYTDEQFF.

The chain uses TRBV11-2 and TRBJ2-5; TCRdb's D call, TRBD1, is unchecked because there is no DNA. The CDR3 sequence is 15 residues long. Germline values: CDR1 SGHAT, CDR2 FQNNGV. The CDR3 here is CASSPRRTIQETQYF.

The gene calls are TRBV24-1 and TRBJ2-1; TCRdb selects TRBD2, and the lack of DNA leaves this call unchecked. This CDR3 region has 18 residues. Germline V gives CDR1 KGHDR, CDR2 SFDVKD. The CDR3 sequence: CATEDPGLAGGPQNEQFF.

The chain couples TRBV5-1 to TRBJ2-1; lacking DNA, the TRBD2 call made by TCRdb goes unchecked. The germline gives CDR1 SGHRS, CDR2 YFSETQ. This CDR3 is 18 amino acids long. The chain's CDR3 is CASSLGTSGRAGSNEQFF.

The chain uses TRBV27 and TRBJ2-7; TCRdb indicates TRBD2, and absent DNA this call remains unverified. The CDR3 contains 16 residues. Germline CDR1 MNHEY, CDR2 SMNVEV (reference sequence). The CDR3 region is CASSLSAGGLLYEQYF.

The chain links TRBV5-1 to TRBJ2-1; the D gene TCRdb calls, TRBD1, cannot be checked with no DNA. This CDR3 contains 14 residues. Germline values: CDR1 SGHRS, CDR2 YFSETQ. The CDR3 is CAFEKGQGFNEQFF. Full variable domain (remainder filled in from reference TRBV5-1 and TRBJ2-1): KAGVTQTPRYLIKTRGQQVTLSCSPISGHRSVSWYQQTPGQGLQFLFEYFSETQRNKGNFPGRFSGRQFSNSRSEMNVSTLELGDSALYLCAFEKGQGFNEQFFGPGTRLTVL.

The rearrangement joins TRBV10-3 to TRBJ1-1. Germline CDR1 and CDR2: ENHRY and SYGVKD. The CDR3 is 12 residues long. The CDR3 is CAIRVADTEAFF.